This T cell receptor (beta chain) was sequenced for a study of blood T cell repertoires in COVID-19. Study-wide context: The United States, Italy and Spain were the sources of the acute and convalescent COVID-19 samples.

The table came from immunoSEQ multiplex PCR; TCRdb's copy has only in-frame clones and leaves some out. The top ten clones hold around 7.4% of a sample with tens of thousands of clones, about 90% of them seen once. The sample was peripheral blood. The receptor's source is a human donor with acute or convalescent COVID-19. The donor label of this sample is uncertain.

The CDR3 DNA reads as TGTGCCAGCAGTTTACGGACAGACTACGAGCAGTACTTC. The encoded protein is CASSLRTDYEQYF. V is TRBV28 and J is TRBJ2-7; TRBD1 might be the D (6 bases). Germline-derived CDR1 and CDR2 are MDHEN and SYDVKM. Trimming pared 2 bases from V and 3 bases from J, leaving 8 bases between. CDR3 length: 13 residues.